Shown below are 23 T cell receptor beta chains from a single sample sequenced in a study of blood T cell repertoires in COVID-19. Measured with immunoSEQ multiplex PCR; TCRdb has only the in-frame clones, and not every one. Seen here are about 49,000 clones, about 90% observed once, and the top ten hold around 2%. Sequenced sample: peripheral blood. These receptors came from a woman older than 75 with COVID-19, enrolled during active disease.

The chain is built from TRBV18 and TRBJ1-6; 7 positions match TRBD1. Germline V CDR1 and CDR2: KGHSH, LQKENI. This CDR3 comprises 21 residues. The ends lost 4 bases at V and 12 bases at J; junction bases unmatched: 30. CDR3: CASSLLPTGTALKGALRPLHF. The CDR3 DNA reads as TGTGCCAGCTCACTTTTACCGACCGGGACAGCGTTAAAGGGGGCCTTGAGACCCCTCCACTTT.

J is TRBJ2-6 and V is TRBV19, with 8 bases fitting TRBD1. This CDR3 has 18 amino acids. V was clipped by 7 bases and J by 0 bases; unmatched bases: 11. Germline CDR1 reads LNHDA; CDR2 reads SQIVND (reference sequence). The CDR3 reads CASMGARGLLSGANVLTF. The CDR3 DNA sequence: TGTGCCAGTATGGGGGCCAGGGGGCTCCTCTCTGGGGCCAACGTCCTGACTTTC.

This chain joins TRBV5-5 and TRBJ1-1, with 7 bases fitting TRBD1. The germline V gene encodes CDR1 SGHKS and CDR2 YYEKEE (reference sequence). V shed 2 bases, J shed 1 base, and the junction held 5 bases outside the gene matches. The CDR3 is 15 residues long. In DNA form, the CDR3 reads TGTGCCAGCAGCTTATACGAGGGGGCGAACACTGAAGCTTTCTTT. The encoded protein is CASSLYEGANTEAFF.

The sample holds one count of this clone. This chain connects TRBV2 to TRBJ1-2; 7 bases are shared with TRBD1. The CDR3 length is 16 residues. Germline V gene data show CDR1 as SNHLY and CDR2 as FYNNEI. V trimming: 9 bases; J trimming: 0 bases; junction bases outside the gene matches: 13. The CDR3 DNA is TGTGCCAGTACAGACAGGGTGATACCCACTAACTATGGCTACACCTTC. This codes for CASTDRVIPTNYGYTF.

This chain joins TRBV6-6 and TRBJ2-2; TRBD2 matches at 10 bases. CDR3 length equals 16 residues. After removal of 6 bases from V and 2 bases from J, the junction contained 6 bases not matched to a gene. Germline values: CDR1 MNHNY, CDR2 SVGAGI (reference sequence). The CDR3 is CASSRLAGGNTGELFF. CDR3 nucleotide sequence: TGTGCCAGCAGCCGATTAGCGGGGGGAAACACCGGGGAGCTGTTTTTT.

The CDR3 DNA reads as TGTGCCAGCAGCTTTGGGGACAGGGTGACGTCTGGAAACTATGGCTACACCTTC. This codes for CASSFGDRVTSGNYGYTF. This chain connects TRBV7-9 to TRBJ1-2; 9 bases fit TRBD1. Germline V gene data show CDR1 as SEHNR and CDR2 as FQNEAQ (reference sequence). After removal of 3 bases from V and 2 bases from J, the junction contained 13 bases not matched to a gene. This CDR3 has 18 residues.

This clone rates as medium-sized. V and J are TRBV19 and TRBJ2-7, with 10 bases lining up with TRBD1. This CDR3 comprises 15 residues. V shed 6 bases and J 3 bases; nucleotides not matched to a gene: 8. Germline V gives CDR1 LNHDA, CDR2 SQIVND (reference sequence). This CDR3 is CASSPTGQGNYEQYF. The DNA of the CDR3 is TGTGCCAGTAGCCCCACGGGACAGGGGAACTACGAGCAGTACTTC.

This chain links TRBV6-5 with TRBJ1-3, with no clear D. The germline V gene encodes CDR1 MNHEY and CDR2 SVGAGI. The CDR3 loop spans 15 amino acids. The V gene lost 4 bases and the J gene lost 0 bases, with 10 bases spanning the gap. The chain's CDR3 is CASSFGRRSGNTIYF. The DNA of the CDR3 is TGTGCCAGCAGTTTCGGGAGGCGCTCTGGAAACACCATATATTTT.

The chain recombines TRBV9 with TRBJ2-7, with D maybe TRBD2 (5 bases). CDR1 is SGDLS and CDR2 is YYNGEE in the germline V gene. V lost 3 bases and J lost 6, with 19 bases in between. The CDR3 has 15 amino acids. CDR3 bases: TGTGCCAGCAGCGGCGGGTCAACGAGGCCCTCCGAGCAGTACTTC. Protein sequence: CASSGGSTRPSEQYF.

The chain recombines TRBV5-5 with TRBJ2-2; D possibly corresponds to TRBD1 (6 bases). The ends were cut back, 4 bases at V and 7 bases at J, with 14 bases in the middle. The CDR3 is made up of 14 amino acids. Germline CDR1 SGHKS, CDR2 YYEKEE (reference sequence). The CDR3: CASSLDRINGELFF. CDR3 nucleotides: TGTGCCAGCAGCCTCGACAGGATTAACGGGGAGCTGTTTTTT.

The chain employs TRBV3-1 (or the pseudogene TRBV3-2) and TRBJ1-1; 10 positions agree with TRBD1. The ends lost 4 bases at V and 6 bases at J; junction bases unmatched: 11. Germline CDR1 is LGHDT and CDR2 is YNNKEL (reference sequence). This CDR3 is 16 amino acids long. The CDR3 spells CASSPWDRGVRSEAFF. The CDR3 region has the DNA TGTGCCAGCAGCCCCTGGGACAGGGGAGTCAGGTCTGAAGCTTTCTTT.

The chain combines TRBV18 with TRBJ1-5; 7 bases fit TRBD1. The ends lost 4 bases at V and 0 bases at J; junction bases unmatched: 0. The V gene's germline CDR1 is KGHSH and CDR2 LQKENI. The CDR3 spans 14 residues. For the CDR3, the DNA is TGTGCCAGCTCACGGGACAGTAGCAATCAGCCCCAGCATTTT. Protein sequence: CASSRDSSNQPQHF.

V and J are TRBV3-1 (or the pseudogene TRBV3-2) and TRBJ2-2; 9 positions agree with TRBD2. The CDR3 contains 17 residues. CDR1 LGHDT and CDR2 YNNKEL come from the germline V gene (reference sequence). J lost 4 bases, V lost 2 bases, and 8 bases had no gene match. CDR3 sequence reads: CASSQTNLAGSTGELFF. In DNA, the CDR3 is TGTGCCAGCAGCCAAACTAATCTAGCGGGGTCCACCGGGGAGCTGTTTTTT.

As for this clone: One end of the junction varies from germline; a read error may be responsible. CDR3 amino acids: CASNLIRGTDTQYF. The CDR3 coding sequence is TGTGCTAGCAACTTAATCAGGGGCACAGATACGCAGTATTTT. The chain uses TRBV7-7 and TRBJ2-3, with D perhaps matching TRBD1 (5 bases). The germline V gene encodes CDR1 SSHAT and CDR2 FNYEAQ (reference sequence). The CDR3 has 14 residues.

This rearrangement joins TRBV5-1 to TRBJ2-7, with 7 positions matching TRBD2. The CDR3 spans 13 residues. The V and J ends lost 8 bases and 0 bases, in that order; junction bases with no gene match: 5. CDR1 and CDR2 (germline): SGHRS, YFSETQ. This chain's CDR3 is CASGGGNSYEQYF. CDR3 sequence (DNA): TGCGCCAGTGGGGGGGGGAACTCCTACGAGCAGTACTTC.

The V gene is TRBV7-9, the J gene TRBJ1-1; no definite D call. The V and J ends lost 3 bases and 1 base respectively, with 21 bases between them. Germline V CDR1 and CDR2: SEHNR, FQNEAQ (reference sequence). The length of the CDR3 is 18 residues. The CDR3 DNA follows: TGTGCCAGCAGCTTTGAAGGTTTGGCGGGGAAAACGAACACTGAAGCTTTCTTT. Translation gives CASSFEGLAGKTNTEAFF.

The rearrangement uses TRBV5-1 and TRBJ2-1; a weak D match, TRBD2 (5 bases). This CDR3 region has 16 residues. The germline V and J ends were trimmed by 2 bases and 0 bases, with 12 bases remaining between them. From germline, CDR1 is SGHRS and CDR2 YFSETQ. The CDR3 loop reads CASSFTSGSSYNEQFF. The CDR3 DNA reads as TGCGCCAGCAGCTTTACCAGCGGCAGCTCCTACAATGAGCAGTTCTTC.

The chain employs TRBV2 and TRBJ1-1; tentative D call: TRBD1 (6 bases). CDR3 length: 13 residues. CDR1 and CDR2 from the germline V gene are SNHLY and FYNNEI. The V and J ends lost 6 bases and 3 bases respectively, with 11 bases between them. The CDR3 loop is CASRGGMDTEAFF. In nucleotides, the CDR3 is TGTGCCAGCAGAGGGGGAATGGACACTGAAGCTTTCTTT.

The chain employs TRBV6-6 and TRBJ1-1; 9 nucleotides agree with TRBD1. V shed 6 bases, J shed 1 base, and the junction held 3 bases outside the gene matches. This CDR3 region has 14 residues. From germline, CDR1 is MNHNY and CDR2 SVGAGI (reference sequence). The chain's CDR3 is CASRLGQGNTEAFF. Here the CDR3 DNA reads TGTGCCAGCAGACTGGGACAGGGGAACACTGAAGCTTTCTTT.

The rearrangement uses TRBV4-1 and TRBJ2-1, with D perhaps TRBD2 (7 bases). Germline V gene sequence: CDR1 MGHRA, CDR2 YSYEKL. The CDR3 loop spans 17 amino acids. The V and J ends lost 6 bases and 6 bases respectively, with 24 bases between them. The CDR3 spells CASRGWGGPRILNEQFF. The CDR3 DNA sequence: TGCGCCAGCAGGGGTTGGGGGGGCCCGCGGATACTCAATGAGCAGTTCTTC.

The genes are TRBV5-6 and TRBJ1-1; TRBD1 might be the D (5 bases). Germline V lookup: CDR1 SGHDT, CDR2 YYEEEE. Deletions cut 6 bases from V and 4 bases from J, with 22 bases between. This CDR3 is built from 16 residues. Here the CDR3 reads CASMERRGVRGTEAFF. The CDR3 DNA reads as TGTGCCAGCATGGAGCGGAGGGGTGTTAGAGGCACTGAAGCTTTCTTT.

The V and J genes are TRBV7-2 and TRBJ2-7; 7 bases are a match to TRBD1. This CDR3 has 13 residues. CDR1 is SGHTA, CDR2 FQGNSA, per germline. V shed 5 bases and J 5 bases; nucleotides not matched to a gene: 6. The CDR3: CASSRDRVNEQYF. The CDR3 bases are TGTGCCAGCAGCAGAGACAGGGTAAACGAGCAGTACTTC. Full variable domain (outside the CDR3, taken from reference TRBV7-2 and TRBJ2-7): GAGVSQSPSNKVTEKGKDVELRCDPISGHTALYWYRQSLGQGLEFLIYFQGNSAPDKSGLPSDRFSAERTGGSVSTLTIQRTQQEDSAVYLCASSRDRVNEQYFGPGTRLTVT.

CDR3 DNA sequence: TGTGCCAGCTCACCTGAGGGACTAGCGGGAGACGAGCAGTTCTTC. Residues: CASSPEGLAGDEQFF. The V and J genes are TRBV18 and TRBJ2-1, with TRBD2 matching 14 bases. Germline CDR1 KGHSH, CDR2 LQKENI. V trimming: 3 bases; J trimming: 10 bases; junction bases outside the gene matches: 5. The CDR3 contains 15 residues.